The sample holds a few counts of the clone carrying this TCR beta chain. The antigen is not known. All donors participated as healthy donors of bone marrow. In the PCR, 60 Vbeta and 13 Jbeta primers were used. Assay: immunoSEQ multiplex PCR; the TCRdb copy retains only in-frame clones and omits some. This sample has under 110,000 clones; about four fifths occur once, and the top ten carry about 6.1%. The data were obtained in a study of cytomegalovirus exposure and HLA in healthy donors. Study findings and constraints: Among TCR sequences, most were rare, though some public TCRs appeared in many donors.

The CDR3 length is 14 residues. Germline assignment: CDR1 SNHLY and CDR2 FYNNEI. V was cut by 6 bases and J by 3 bases, with 11 bases left in between. The sample taken for sequencing was PBMCs. V usage is TRBV2 and J usage is TRBJ2-2; tentatively, D is TRBD1 (5 bases). The receptor was derived from a woman in her fifties or sixties in good health and CMV-seropositive. CDR3 amino acids: CASRATGYTGELFF. In nucleotides, the CDR3 is TGTGCCAGCAGGGCAACAGGATACACCGGGGAGCTGTTTTTT.